A selection of T cell receptor beta chains follows, all from one sample in a study of cytomegalovirus exposure and HLA in healthy donors. Clones were read by immunoSEQ multiplex PCR, and TCRdb kept only the in-frame ones, dropping some. The sample lists some 200,000 clones, 77% occurring once. Sequenced input: PBMCs. These receptors all come from a woman aged 60-70 years in good health and CMV-seropositive. Each CDR3 is given with its conserved first and last residue. D genes are given only for firm matches.

d_gene | j_gene | v_gene | CDR3nt | CDR3aa
TRBD1 | TRBJ2-5 | TRBV4-2 | TGTGCCAGCAGCCAGGGGACAGGGGAGGAGACCCAGTACTTC | CASSQGTGEETQYF
- | TRBJ2-6 | TRBV27 | TGTGCCAGCAGGACCGGGACAACCTACTCTGGGGCCAACGTCCTGACTTTC | CASRTGTTYSGANVLTF
- | TRBJ2-1 | TRBV6-5 | TGTGCCAGCAGGAGACAGGAACAGCAGTTCTTC | CASRRQEQQFF
- | TRBJ2-1 | TRBV5-4 | TGTGCCAGCAGCTTGGAAGGCGGGAAGCCCCAGTTCTTC | CASSLEGGKPQFF
TRBD1 | TRBJ1-1 | TRBV9 | TGTGCCAGCAGCGCCGGGACAGTGAACACTGAAGCTTTCTTT | CASSAGTVNTEAFF
TRBD1 | TRBJ1-5 | TRBV7-2 | TGTGCCAGCAGCCGACAGGGAAGCAATCAGCCCCAGCATTTT | CASSRQGSNQPQHF
- | TRBJ1-2 | TRBV5-4 | TGTGCCAGCAGCTCCACAGGGAGCCGGGGCTACACCTTC | CASSSTGSRGYTF
- | TRBJ2-7 | TRBV5-5 | TGTGCCAGCAGCTTGTGGCCAACCGAGCAGTACTTC | CASSLWPTEQYF
- | TRBJ1-1 | TRBV7-2 | TGTGCCAGCAGCTTAGTGAGGGTAGGAACTGAAGCTTTCTTT | CASSLVRVGTEAFF
- | TRBJ1-3 | TRBV2 | TGTGCCAGCAGGGACGGGGATACCTCTGGAAACACCATATATTTT | CASRDGDTSGNTIYF
- | TRBJ1-2 | TRBV30 | TGTGCCTGGAGTGCGGGGCAGGGGCCTGATTATGGCTACACCTTC | CAWSAGQGPDYGYTF
- | TRBJ2-5 | TRBV12-2 | TGTGCAAGTCGCCCTATAGGGGCCCGGAACCCACAAGAGACCCAGTACTTC | CASRPIGARNPQETQYF
TRBD2 | TRBJ2-3 | TRBV9 | TGTGCCAGCAGCGCACTGGGGGGGAGGGCGCAGTATTTT | CASSALGGRAQYF
- | TRBJ2-2 | TRBV5-1 | TGCGCCAGCAGCGATCAGGCGGGGCAGACCGGGGAGCTGTTTTTT | CASSDQAGQTGELFF
- | TRBJ2-7 | TRBV28 | TGTGCCAGCAGTTTTAACAACAGGGACGAGCAGTACTTC | CASSFNNRDEQYF
- | TRBJ2-2 | TRBV5-1 | TGCGCCAGCAGGGTTAGCGGGAACACCGGGGAGCTGTTTTTT | CASRVSGNTGELFF
TRBD2 | TRBJ2-5 | TRBV5-1 | TGCGCCAGCAGCTGGGGGACGGGGGGAACTCAAGAGACCCAGTACTTC | CASSWGTGGTQETQYF
TRBD2 | TRBJ2-1 | TRBV7-9 | TGTTCCAGCAGCTTAGCCGGGCTAGCGGGGGCTCAGGAGCAGTTCTTC | CSSSLAGLAGAQEQFF